This T cell receptor (beta chain) was sequenced in a study of OX40 agonist ivuxolimab in advanced cancers. For the study at large: Those treated in dose escalation had hepatocellular carcinoma, melanoma, renal cell cancer or head and neck cancer.

Autoimmune disease history or systemic immunosuppression led to patients being barred. Libraries were prepared by immunoSEQ multiplex PCR; TCRdb keeps only in-frame clonotypes and omits some of them. Among roughly 48,000 clones, roughly 90% were seen once, and the ten largest hold 47%. The sample consisted of CD4+ or CD8+ T cells sorted from blood, taken in a trial of the OX40 agonist ivuxolimab. This TCR came from an adult with an advanced solid tumor such as melanoma, head and neck, liver or kidney cancer.

The CDR3 coding sequence is TGTGCCAGCAGCTTAGTTGAATCCGCGGGTGATACGCAGTATTTT. It specifies CASSLVESAGDTQYF. V gene TRBV13 combines with J gene TRBJ2-3; tentative D call: TRBD2 (5 bases). Germline V lookup: CDR1 PRHDT, CDR2 FYEKMQ (reference sequence). Trimming cost V 1 base and J 6 bases, with 14 bases left between them. This CDR3 spans 15 amino acids.